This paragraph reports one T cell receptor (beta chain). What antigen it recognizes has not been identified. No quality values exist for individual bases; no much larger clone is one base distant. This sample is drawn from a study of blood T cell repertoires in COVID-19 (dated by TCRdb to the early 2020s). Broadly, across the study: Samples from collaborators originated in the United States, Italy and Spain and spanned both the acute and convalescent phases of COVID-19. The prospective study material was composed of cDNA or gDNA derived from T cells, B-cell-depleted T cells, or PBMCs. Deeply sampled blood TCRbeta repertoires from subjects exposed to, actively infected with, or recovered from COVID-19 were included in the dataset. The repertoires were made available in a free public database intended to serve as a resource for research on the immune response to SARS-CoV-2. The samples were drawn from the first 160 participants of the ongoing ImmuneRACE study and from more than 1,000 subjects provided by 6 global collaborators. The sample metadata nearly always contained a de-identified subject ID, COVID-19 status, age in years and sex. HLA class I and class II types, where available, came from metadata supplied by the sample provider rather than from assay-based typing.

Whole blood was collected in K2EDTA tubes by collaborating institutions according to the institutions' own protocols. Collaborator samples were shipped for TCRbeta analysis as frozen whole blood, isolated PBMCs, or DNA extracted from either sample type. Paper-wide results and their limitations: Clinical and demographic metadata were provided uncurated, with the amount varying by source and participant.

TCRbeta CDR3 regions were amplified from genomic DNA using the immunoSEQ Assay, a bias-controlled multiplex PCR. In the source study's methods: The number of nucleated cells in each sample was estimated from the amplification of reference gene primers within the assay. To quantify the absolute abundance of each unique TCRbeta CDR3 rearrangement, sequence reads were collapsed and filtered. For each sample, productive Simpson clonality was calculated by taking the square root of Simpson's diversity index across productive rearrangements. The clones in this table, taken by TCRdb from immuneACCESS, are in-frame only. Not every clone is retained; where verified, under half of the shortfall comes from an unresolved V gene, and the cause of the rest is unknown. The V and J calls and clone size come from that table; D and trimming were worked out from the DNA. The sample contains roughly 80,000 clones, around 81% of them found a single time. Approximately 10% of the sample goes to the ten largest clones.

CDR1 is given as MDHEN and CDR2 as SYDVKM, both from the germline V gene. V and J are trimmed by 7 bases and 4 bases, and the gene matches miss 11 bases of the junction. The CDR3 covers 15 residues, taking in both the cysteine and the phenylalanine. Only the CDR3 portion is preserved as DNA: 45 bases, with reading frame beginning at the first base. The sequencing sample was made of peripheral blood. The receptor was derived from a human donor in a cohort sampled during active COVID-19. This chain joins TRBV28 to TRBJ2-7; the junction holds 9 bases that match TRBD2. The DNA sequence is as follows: TGTGCCAGCACACCAGTAGGGCGGGAGGGGTACGAGCAGTACTTC. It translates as CASTPVGREGYEQYF.